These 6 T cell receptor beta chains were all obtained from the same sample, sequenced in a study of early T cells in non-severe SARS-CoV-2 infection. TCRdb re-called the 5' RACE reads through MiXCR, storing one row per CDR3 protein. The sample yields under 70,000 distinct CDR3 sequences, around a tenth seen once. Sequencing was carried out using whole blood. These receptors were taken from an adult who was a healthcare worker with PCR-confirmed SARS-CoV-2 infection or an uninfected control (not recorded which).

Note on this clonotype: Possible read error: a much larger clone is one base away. DNA for the CDR3: TGTGTCAGCCGCCCGGGGGGCTACGAGCAGTACTTC. This gives the protein CVSRPGGYEQYF. The chain couples TRBV28 to TRBJ2-7, with 7 bases that match TRBD2. CDR3 length: 12 amino acids. Looked up from germline, CDR1 is MDHEN and CDR2 is SYDVKM.

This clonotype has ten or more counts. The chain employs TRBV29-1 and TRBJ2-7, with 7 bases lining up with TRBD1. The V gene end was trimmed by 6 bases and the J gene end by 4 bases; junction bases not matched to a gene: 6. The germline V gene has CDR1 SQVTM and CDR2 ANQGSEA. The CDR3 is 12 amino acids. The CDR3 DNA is TGCAGCGTGACAGGGAACGGGTACGAGCAGTACTTC. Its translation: CSVTGNGYEQYF.

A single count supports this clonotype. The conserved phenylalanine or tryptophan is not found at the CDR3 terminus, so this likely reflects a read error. The CDR3 loop reads CASSYNTGGEETQYS. In nucleotides, the CDR3 is TGCGCCAGCAGCTACAACACAGGGGGCGAAGAGACCCAGTACTCC. The chain couples TRBV5-1 to TRBJ2-5, with TRBD1 identical over 9 bases. The germline V gene encodes CDR1 SGHRS and CDR2 YFSETQ. V shed 3 bases and J 3 bases; nucleotides not matched to a gene: 6. The CDR3 runs 15 residues.

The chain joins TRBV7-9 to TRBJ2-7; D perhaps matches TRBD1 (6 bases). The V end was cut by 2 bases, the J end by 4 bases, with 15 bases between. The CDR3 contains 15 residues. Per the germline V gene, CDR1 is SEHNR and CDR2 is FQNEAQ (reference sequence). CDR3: CASSLSLGQTYEQYF. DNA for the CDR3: TGTGCCAGCAGCTTAAGCTTGGGACAAACGTACGAGCAGTACTTC.

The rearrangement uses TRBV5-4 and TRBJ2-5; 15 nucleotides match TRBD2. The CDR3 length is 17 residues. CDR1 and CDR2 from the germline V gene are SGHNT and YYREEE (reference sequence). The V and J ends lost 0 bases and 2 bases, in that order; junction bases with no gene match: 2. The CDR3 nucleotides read TGTGCCAGCAGCTTGGGGACTAGCGGGGGGGCTCAAGAGACCCAGTACTTC. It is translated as CASSLGTSGGAQETQYF. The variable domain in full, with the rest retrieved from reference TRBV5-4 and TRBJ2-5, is ETGVTQSPTHLIKTRGQQVTLRCSSQSGHNTVSWYQQALGQGPQFIFQYYREEENGRGNFPPRFSGLQFPNYSSELNVNALELDDSALYLCASSLGTSGGAQETQYFGPGTRLLVL.

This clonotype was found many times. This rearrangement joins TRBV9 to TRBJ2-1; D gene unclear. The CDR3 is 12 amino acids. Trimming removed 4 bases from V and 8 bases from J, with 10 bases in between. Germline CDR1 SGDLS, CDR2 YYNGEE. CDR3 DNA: TGTGCCAGCAGCTCTTTAAGGGATGAGCAGTTCTTC. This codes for CASSSLRDEQFF.